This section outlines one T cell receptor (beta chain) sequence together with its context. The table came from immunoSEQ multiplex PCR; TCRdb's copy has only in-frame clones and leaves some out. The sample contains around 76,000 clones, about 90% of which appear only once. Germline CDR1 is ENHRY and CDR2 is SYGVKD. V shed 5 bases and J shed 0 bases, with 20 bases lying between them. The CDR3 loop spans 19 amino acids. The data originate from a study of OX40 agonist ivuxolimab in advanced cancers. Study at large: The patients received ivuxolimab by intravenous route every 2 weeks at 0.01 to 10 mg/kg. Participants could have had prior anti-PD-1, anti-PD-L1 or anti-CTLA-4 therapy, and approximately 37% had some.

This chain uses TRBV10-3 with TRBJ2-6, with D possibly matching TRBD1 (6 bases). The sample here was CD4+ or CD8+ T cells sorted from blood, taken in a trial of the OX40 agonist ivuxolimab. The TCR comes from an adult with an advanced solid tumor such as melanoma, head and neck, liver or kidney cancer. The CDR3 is CAISSPLRAGVSGANVLTF. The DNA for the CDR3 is TGTGCCATCAGTTCTCCGCTGCGGGCAGGGGTCTCTGGGGCCAACGTCCTGACTTTC.